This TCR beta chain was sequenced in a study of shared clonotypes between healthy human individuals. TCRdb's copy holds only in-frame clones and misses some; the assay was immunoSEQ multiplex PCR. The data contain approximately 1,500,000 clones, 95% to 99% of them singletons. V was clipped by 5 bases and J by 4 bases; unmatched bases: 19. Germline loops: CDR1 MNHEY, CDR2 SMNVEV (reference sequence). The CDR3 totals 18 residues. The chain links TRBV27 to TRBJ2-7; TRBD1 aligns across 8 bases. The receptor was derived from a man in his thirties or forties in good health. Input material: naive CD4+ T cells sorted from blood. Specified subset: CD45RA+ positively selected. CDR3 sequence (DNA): TGTGCCAGCAGTCTGGGGTTGATGGGCACAGGGGGACCGTACGAGCAGTACTTC. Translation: CASSLGLMGTGGPYEQYF.